This T cell receptor beta chain was profiled in a study of blood T cell repertoires in COVID-19. As for the study in general: Researchers got acute and convalescent COVID-19 samples from the United States, Italy and Spain. T cells, B-cell-depleted T cells, or PBMCs supplied cDNA or gDNA.

As handled by the study authors: Scientists estimated how many nucleated cells there were by amplifying reference gene primers. Method: immunoSEQ multiplex PCR; TCRdb's copy keeps in-frame clones and lacks some. The V and J calls and clone size are taken from that table; D and trimming were inferred from the DNA. The data hold more than 55,000 clones, with approximately 89% observed a single time. V was cut by 5 bases and J by 5 bases, with 21 bases left in between. CDR1 is SNHLY, CDR2 FYNNEI, per germline. The CDR3 is 16 residues long. The V call is TRBV2, the J call TRBJ1-2; weak D call: TRBD1 (6 bases). This TCR was sampled from a woman aged 70-85 years with acute or convalescent COVID-19. The source material was peripheral blood. CDR3 residues: CASSLSSRGLVYGYTF. The CDR3 bases are TGTGCCAGCAGTCTGTCGTCCAGGGGATTAGTTTATGGCTACACCTTC.